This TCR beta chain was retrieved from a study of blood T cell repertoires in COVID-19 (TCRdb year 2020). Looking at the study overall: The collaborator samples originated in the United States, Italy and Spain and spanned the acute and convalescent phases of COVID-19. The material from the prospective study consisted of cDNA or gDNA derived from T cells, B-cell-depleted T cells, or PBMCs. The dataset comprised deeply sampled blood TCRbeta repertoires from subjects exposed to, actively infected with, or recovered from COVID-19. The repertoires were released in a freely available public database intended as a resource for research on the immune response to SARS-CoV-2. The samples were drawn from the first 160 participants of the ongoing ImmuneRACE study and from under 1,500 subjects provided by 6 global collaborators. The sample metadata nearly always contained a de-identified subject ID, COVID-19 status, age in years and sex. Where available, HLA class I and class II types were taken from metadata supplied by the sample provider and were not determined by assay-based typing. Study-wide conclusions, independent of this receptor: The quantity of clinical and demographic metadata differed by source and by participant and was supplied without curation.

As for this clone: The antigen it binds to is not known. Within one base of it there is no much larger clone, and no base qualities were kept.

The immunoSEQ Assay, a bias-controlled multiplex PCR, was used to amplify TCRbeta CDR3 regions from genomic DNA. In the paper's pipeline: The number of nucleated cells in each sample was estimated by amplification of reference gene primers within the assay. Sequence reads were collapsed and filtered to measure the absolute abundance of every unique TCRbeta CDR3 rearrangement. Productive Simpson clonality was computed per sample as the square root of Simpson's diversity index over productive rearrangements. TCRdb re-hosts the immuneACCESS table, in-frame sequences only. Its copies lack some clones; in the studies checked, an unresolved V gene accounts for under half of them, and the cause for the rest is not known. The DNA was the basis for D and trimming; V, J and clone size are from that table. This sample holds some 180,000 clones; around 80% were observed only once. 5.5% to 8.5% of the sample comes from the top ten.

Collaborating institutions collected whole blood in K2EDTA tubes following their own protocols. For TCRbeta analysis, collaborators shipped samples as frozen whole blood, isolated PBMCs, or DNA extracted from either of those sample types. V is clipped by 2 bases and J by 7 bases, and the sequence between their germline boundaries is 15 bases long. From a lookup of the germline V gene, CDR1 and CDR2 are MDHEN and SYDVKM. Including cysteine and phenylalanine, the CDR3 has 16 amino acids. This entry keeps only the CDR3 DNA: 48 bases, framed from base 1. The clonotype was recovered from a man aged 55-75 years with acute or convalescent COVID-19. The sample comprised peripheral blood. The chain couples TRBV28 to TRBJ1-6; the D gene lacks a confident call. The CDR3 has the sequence CASSLLLTSWNSPLHF. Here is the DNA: TGTGCCAGCAGTTTACTCCTCACTAGTTGGAATTCACCCCTCCACTTT.